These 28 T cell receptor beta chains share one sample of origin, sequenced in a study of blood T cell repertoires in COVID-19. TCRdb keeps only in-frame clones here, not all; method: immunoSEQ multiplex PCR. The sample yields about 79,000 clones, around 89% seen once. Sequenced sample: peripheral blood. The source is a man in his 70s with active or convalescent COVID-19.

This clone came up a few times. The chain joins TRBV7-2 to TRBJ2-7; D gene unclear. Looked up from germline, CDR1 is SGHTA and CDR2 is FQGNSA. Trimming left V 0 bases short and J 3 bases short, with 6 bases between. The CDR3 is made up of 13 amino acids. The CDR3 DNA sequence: TGTGCCAGCAGCTTAGCGCCGGGCTACGAGCAGTACTTC. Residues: CASSLAPGYEQYF.

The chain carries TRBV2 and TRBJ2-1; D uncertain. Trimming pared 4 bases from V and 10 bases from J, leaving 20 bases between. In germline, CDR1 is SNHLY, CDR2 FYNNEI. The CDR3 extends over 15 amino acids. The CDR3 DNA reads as TGTGCCAGCAGTGGATCGAGTCCAACCCCTCGGGAGCAGTTCTTC. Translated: CASSGSSPTPREQFF.

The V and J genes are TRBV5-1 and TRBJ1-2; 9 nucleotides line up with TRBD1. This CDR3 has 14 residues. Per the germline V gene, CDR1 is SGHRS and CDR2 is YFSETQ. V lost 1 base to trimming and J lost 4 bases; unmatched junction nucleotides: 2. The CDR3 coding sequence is TGCGCCAGCAGCTTGCCGGGACAGGGCTATGGCTACACCTTC. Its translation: CASSLPGQGYGYTF.

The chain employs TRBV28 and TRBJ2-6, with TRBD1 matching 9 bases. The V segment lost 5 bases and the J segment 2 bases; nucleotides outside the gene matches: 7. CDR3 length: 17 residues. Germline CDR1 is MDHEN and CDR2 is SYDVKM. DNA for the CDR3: TGTGCCAGCAGTCCCACGGGACAGGGAACTGGGGCCAACGTCCTGACTTTC. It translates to CASSPTGQGTGANVLTF.

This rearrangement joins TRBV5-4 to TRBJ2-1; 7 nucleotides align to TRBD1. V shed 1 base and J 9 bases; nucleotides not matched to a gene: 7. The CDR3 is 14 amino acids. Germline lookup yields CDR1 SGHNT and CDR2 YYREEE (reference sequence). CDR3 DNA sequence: TGTGCCAGCAGCTTGCCCACCCCAGGGGGTGAGCAGTTCTTC. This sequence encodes CASSLPTPGGEQFF.

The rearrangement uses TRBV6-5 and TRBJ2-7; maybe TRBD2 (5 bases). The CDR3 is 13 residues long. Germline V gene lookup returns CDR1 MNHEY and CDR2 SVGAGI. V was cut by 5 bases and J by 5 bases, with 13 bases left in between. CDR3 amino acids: CASSHSPGDEQYF. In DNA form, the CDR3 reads TGTGCCAGCAGTCATTCCCCCGGGGACGAGCAGTACTTC.

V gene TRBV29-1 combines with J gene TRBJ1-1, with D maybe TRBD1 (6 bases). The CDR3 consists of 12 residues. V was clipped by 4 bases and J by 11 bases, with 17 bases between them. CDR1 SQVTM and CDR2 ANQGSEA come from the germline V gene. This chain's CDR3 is CSVVRGGLIAFF. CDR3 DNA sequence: TGCAGCGTTGTTAGAGGGGGACTAATTGCTTTCTTT.

The CDR3 region is CASSELQPQHF. The CDR3 coding sequence is TGTGCCAGCAGTGAGTTACAGCCCCAGCATTTT. This chain links TRBV6-1 with TRBJ1-5; D gene ambiguous. CDR3 size: 11 residues. In germline, CDR1 is MNHNS, CDR2 SASEGT. The V end lost 3 bases, the J end lost 7 bases, and 4 bases lay between the germline ends.

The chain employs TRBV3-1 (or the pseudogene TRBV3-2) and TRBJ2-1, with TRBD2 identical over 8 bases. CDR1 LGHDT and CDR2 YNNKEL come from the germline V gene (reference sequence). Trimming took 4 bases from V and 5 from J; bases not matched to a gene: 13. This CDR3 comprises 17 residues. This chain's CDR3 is CASSPGVAGLPDNEQFF. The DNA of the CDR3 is TGTGCCAGCAGCCCCGGTGTAGCGGGGCTACCCGACAATGAGCAGTTCTTC.

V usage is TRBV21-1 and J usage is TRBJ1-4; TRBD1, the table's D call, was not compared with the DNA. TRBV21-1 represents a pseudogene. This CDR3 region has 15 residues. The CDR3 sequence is CASSPRTEGGEKLFF. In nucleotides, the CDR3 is TGTGCCAGCAGCCCCCGGACAGAGGGTGGGGAAAAACTGTTTTTT.

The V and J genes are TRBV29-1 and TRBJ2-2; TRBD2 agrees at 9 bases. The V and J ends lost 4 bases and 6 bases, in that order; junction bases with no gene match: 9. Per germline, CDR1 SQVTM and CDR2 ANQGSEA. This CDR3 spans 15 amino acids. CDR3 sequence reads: CSVGENSGSSGELFF. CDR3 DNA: TGCAGCGTTGGGGAAAATAGCGGGAGCTCCGGGGAGCTGTTTTTT.

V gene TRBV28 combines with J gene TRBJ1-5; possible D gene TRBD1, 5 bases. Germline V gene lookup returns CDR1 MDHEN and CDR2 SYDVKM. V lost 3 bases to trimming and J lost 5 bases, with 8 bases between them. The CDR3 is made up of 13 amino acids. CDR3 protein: CASSFEGDQPQHF. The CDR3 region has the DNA TGTGCCAGCAGTTTTGAAGGGGATCAGCCCCAGCATTTT.

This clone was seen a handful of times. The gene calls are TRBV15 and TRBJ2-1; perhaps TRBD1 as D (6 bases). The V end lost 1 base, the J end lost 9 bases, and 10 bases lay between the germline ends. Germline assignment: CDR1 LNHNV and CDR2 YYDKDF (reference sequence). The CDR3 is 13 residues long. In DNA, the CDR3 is TGTGCCACCAGCAGAGCGAGCAGGGGTGAGCAGTTCTTC. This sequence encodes CATSRASRGEQFF.

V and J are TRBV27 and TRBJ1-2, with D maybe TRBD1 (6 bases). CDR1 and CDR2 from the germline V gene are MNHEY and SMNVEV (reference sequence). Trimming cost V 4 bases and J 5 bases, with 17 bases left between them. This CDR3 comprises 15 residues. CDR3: CASSSSSTGKYGYTF. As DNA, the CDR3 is TGTGCCAGCAGTTCATCAAGCACAGGGAAATATGGCTACACCTTC.

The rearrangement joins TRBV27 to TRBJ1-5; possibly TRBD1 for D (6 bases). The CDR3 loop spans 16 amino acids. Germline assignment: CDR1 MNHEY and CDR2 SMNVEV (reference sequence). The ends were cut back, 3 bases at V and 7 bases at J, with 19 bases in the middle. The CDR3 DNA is TGTGCCAGCAGTTTTTCTTGGGGGCGTACCGGGCAGCCCCAGCATTTT. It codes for CASSFSWGRTGQPQHF.

The CDR3 protein is CASRQQQNTEAFF. For the CDR3, the DNA is TGTGCCAGCAGACAACAGCAGAACACTGAAGCTTTCTTT. V and J are TRBV12-3 or TRBV12-4 and TRBJ1-1; no clear D. With 6 bases removed from V and 1 base from J, the gap between germline ends came to 9 bases. This CDR3 contains 13 residues.

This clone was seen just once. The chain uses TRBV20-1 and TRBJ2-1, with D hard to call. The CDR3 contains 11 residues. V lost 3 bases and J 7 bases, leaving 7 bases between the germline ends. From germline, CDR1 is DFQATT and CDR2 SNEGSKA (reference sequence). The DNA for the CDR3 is TGCAGTGCTAGCCCCGGGAATGAGCAGTTCTTC. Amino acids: CSASPGNEQFF.

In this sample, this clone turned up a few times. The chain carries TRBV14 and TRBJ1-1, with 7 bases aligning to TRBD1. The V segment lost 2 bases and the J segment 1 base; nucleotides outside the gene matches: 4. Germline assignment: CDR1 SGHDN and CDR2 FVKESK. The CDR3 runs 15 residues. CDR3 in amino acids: CASSQLGTANTEAFF. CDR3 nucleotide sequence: TGTGCCAGCAGCCAACTAGGGACAGCGAACACTGAAGCTTTCTTT.

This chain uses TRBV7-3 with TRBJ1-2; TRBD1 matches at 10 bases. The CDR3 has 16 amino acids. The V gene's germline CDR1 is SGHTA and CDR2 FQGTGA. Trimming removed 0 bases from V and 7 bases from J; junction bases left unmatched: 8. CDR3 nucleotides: TGTGCCAGCAGCTTAACATCGGGACAGGGGCTGGCTGGCTACACCTTC. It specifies CASSLTSGQGLAGYTF.

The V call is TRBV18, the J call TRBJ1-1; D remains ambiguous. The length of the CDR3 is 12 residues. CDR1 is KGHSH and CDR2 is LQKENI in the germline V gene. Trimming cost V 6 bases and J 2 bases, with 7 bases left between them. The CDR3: CASSGVNTEAFF. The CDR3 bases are TGTGCCAGCTCCGGGGTTAACACTGAAGCTTTCTTT.

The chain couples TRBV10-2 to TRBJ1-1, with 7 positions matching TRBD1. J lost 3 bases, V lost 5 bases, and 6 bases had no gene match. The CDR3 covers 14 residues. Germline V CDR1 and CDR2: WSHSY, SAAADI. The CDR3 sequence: CASSQDRVYTEAFF. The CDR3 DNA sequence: TGCGCCAGCAGTCAAGACAGGGTCTACACTGAAGCTTTCTTT.

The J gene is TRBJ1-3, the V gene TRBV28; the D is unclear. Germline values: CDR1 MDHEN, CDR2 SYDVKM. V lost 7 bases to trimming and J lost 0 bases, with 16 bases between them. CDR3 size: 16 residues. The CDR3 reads CASTTYGVNSGNTIYF. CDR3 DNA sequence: TGTGCCAGCACCACCTACGGGGTCAACTCTGGAAACACCATATATTTT.

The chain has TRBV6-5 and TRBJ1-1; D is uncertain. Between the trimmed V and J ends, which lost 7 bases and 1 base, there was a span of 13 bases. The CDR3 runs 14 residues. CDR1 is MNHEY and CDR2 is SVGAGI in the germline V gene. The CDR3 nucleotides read TGTGCCAGCAAAATTCTGGGCCAGAACACTGAAGCTTTCTTT. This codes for CASKILGQNTEAFF.

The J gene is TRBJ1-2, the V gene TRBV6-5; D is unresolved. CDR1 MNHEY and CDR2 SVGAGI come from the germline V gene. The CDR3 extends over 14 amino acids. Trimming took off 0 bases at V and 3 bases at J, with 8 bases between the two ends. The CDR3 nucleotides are TGTGCCAGCAGTTACTCGAGGGTATACTATGGCTACACCTTC. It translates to CASSYSRVYYGYTF.

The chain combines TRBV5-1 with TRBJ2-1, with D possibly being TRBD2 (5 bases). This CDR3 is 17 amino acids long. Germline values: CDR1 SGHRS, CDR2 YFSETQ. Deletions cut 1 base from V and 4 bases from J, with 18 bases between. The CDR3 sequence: CASSLRWEPLNYNEQFF. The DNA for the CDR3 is TGCGCCAGCAGCTTGAGGTGGGAGCCCCTAAATTACAATGAGCAGTTCTTC.

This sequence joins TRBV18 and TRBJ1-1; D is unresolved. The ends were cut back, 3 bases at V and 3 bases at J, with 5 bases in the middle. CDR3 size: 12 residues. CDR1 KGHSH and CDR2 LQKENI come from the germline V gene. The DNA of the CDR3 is TGTGCCAGCTCACCTGGCTACACTGAAGCTTTCTTT. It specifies CASSPGYTEAFF. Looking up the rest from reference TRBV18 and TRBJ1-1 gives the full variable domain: NAGVMQNPRHLVRRRGQEARLRCSPMKGHSHVYWYRQLPEEGLKFMVYLQKENIIDESGMPKERFSAEFPKEGPSILRIQQVVRGDSAAYFCASSPGYTEAFFGQGTRLTVV.

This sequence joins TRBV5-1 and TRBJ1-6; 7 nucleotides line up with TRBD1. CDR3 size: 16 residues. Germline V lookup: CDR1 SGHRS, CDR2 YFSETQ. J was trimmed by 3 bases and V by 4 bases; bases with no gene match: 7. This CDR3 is CASSQTGNLYNSPLHF. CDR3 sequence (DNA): TGCGCCAGCAGCCAGACAGGGAATCTCTATAATTCACCCCTCCACTTT.

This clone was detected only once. The CDR3 sequence: CASSLRDRGAGDGYTF. In nucleotides, the CDR3 is TGTGCCAGCTCTCTCCGGGACAGGGGCGCAGGGGATGGCTACACCTTC. J is TRBJ1-2 and V is TRBV18; 10 positions match TRBD1. The CDR3 sequence is 16 residues long. Germline V gene lookup returns CDR1 KGHSH and CDR2 LQKENI. The trim removed 6 bases at V and 6 bases at J, leaving 13 bases unmatched.